A single sample is the source of the 18 T cell receptor beta chains below, sequenced in a study of T cell responses to AZD1222 COVID-19 vaccine. Using immunoSEQ multiplex PCR, the repertoire was profiled, and TCRdb retains in-frame clones only, with some absent. The data contain about 190,000 clones, roughly nine tenths of them seen just once; the ten biggest clones take up 6.9%. Sequencing was performed on peripheral blood, taken on day 0 of AZD1222 vaccination. The receptors were gathered from an adult in good health.

In DNA, the CDR3 is TGTGCCAGCAACGACAGGGGGCTTCCTGGGGCCAACGTCCTGACTTTC. Protein: CASNDRGLPGANVLTF. The chain carries TRBV19 and TRBJ2-6, with 10 bases aligning to TRBD1. This CDR3 is built from 16 residues. The germline V gene encodes CDR1 LNHDA and CDR2 SQIVND (reference sequence). The junction had 7 bases not matched to a gene; V was cut back by 9 bases and J by 2 bases. Together with reference TRBV19 and TRBJ2-6, the CDR3 gives the full variable domain: DGGITQSPKYLFRKEGQNVTLSCEQNLNHDAMYWYRQDPGQGLRLIYYSQIVNDFQKGDIAEGYSVSREKKESFPLTVTSAQKNPTAFYLCASNDRGLPGANVLTFGAGSRLTVL.

This rearrangement joins TRBV15 to TRBJ2-7; 7 bases are shared with TRBD1. CDR3 length equals 15 residues. V was pared by 3 bases and J by 3 bases, with 8 bases of the junction left unmatched. In germline, CDR1 is LNHNV, CDR2 YYDKDF (reference sequence). The DNA for the CDR3 is TGTGCCACCAGCAGCCAACCGGGACAGAACTACGAGCAGTACTTC. Encoded protein: CATSSQPGQNYEQYF.

The genes are TRBV6-2 or TRBV6-3 and TRBJ2-7; 10 nucleotides match TRBD1. This CDR3 is built from 19 residues. Losses at the gene ends were 4 bases for V and 0 bases for J; bases not matched to a gene: 15. Germline CDR1 reads MNHEY; CDR2 reads SVGEGT. In DNA form, the CDR3 reads TGTGCCAGCAGTTCCCCACTGGGACAGGGGTCTTTTAGCTCCTACGAGCAGTACGTC. Translated: CASSSPLGQGSFSSYEQYV.

This clone came up a few times. This CDR3 reads CASRLINQPQHF. CDR3 nucleotides: TGTGCCAGCAGATTAATCAATCAGCCCCAGCATTTT. This chain joins TRBV28 and TRBJ1-5; no definite D call. Germline assignment: CDR1 MDHEN and CDR2 SYDVKM. This CDR3 spans 12 amino acids. V was trimmed by 6 bases and J by 3 bases, leaving 6 bases between them.

The V call is TRBV7-2, the J call TRBJ2-1; 9 bases map to TRBD2. This CDR3 has 16 amino acids. The junction had 6 bases not matched to a gene; V was cut back by 0 bases and J by 6 bases. Germline V gene data show CDR1 as SGHTA and CDR2 as FQGNSA. CDR3 DNA: TGTGCCAGCAGCTTAGCTTTCCAGCGGGGGGCCAATGAGCAGTTCTTC. Translated: CASSLAFQRGANEQFF.

V and J are TRBV4-2 and TRBJ1-2, with 8 positions matching TRBD1. Germline CDR1 reads LGHNA; CDR2 reads YNFKEQ. The CDR3 consists of 16 residues. The V and J ends lost 1 base and 4 bases, in that order; junction bases with no gene match: 8. Here the CDR3 DNA reads TGTGCCAGCAGCCAAGCCCTTCAGGGGGCCGGCTATGGCTACACCTTC. It encodes CASSQALQGAGYGYTF.

This chain connects TRBV7-8 to TRBJ2-2, with 7 bases matching TRBD1. Germline lookup yields CDR1 SGHVS and CDR2 FQNEAQ. The V segment lost 2 bases and the J segment 4 bases; nucleotides outside the gene matches: 4. This CDR3 is 15 amino acids long. CDR3: CASSLYEGATGELFF. CDR3 bases: TGTGCCAGCAGCTTATATGAGGGGGCCACCGGGGAGCTGTTTTTT.

The chain joins TRBV21-1 to TRBJ2-3; TRBD1 is the table's D call, not checked against the DNA. TRBV21-1 is labeled a pseudogene. This CDR3 contains 21 residues. CDR3 loop: CADHPGRSRLQETWGTDTQYF. CDR3 bases: TGTGCCGACCACCCCGGCCGGTCACGGCTCCAGGAAACGTGGGGCACAGATACGCAGTATTTT.

V gene TRBV24-1 combines with J gene TRBJ1-5, with D possibly TRBD1 on 5 matching bases. The CDR3 length is 16 residues. V was clipped by 0 bases and J by 2 bases, with 10 bases between them. Germline V CDR1 and CDR2: KGHDR, SFDVKD. CDR3 sequence (DNA): TGTGCCACCAGTGATTTGCTGGGGGGAGGCAATCAGCCCCAGCATTTT. The encoded protein is CATSDLLGGGNQPQHF.

The chain recombines TRBV5-6 with TRBJ2-5; D may match TRBD1 or TRBD2 (6 bases each). The V end lost 0 bases, the J end lost 4 bases, and 16 bases lay between the germline ends. The germline V gene has CDR1 SGHDT and CDR2 YYEEEE. The CDR3 contains 16 residues. CDR3 DNA: TGTGCCAGCAGCTTGGAGGTGGGGGGCCCGGGAGAGACCCAGTACTTC. Protein sequence: CASSLEVGGPGETQYF.

This clone has only one observation. J is TRBJ1-5 and V is TRBV12-3 or TRBV12-4; D is possibly TRBD1 (6 bases). CDR3 length equals 12 residues. Trimming removed 3 bases at V and 10 bases at J, with 10 bases between. CDR3 region: CASSFSGGPQHF. DNA of the CDR3: TGTGCCAGCAGTTTTTCCGGGGGCCCCCAGCATTTT.

The sample holds one count of this clone. J is TRBJ2-7 and V is TRBV10-3, with TRBD1 identical over 9 bases. The length of the CDR3 is 15 residues. Germline lookup yields CDR1 ENHRY and CDR2 SYGVKD. J lost 2 bases, V lost 6 bases, and 8 bases had no gene match. The CDR3 is CAIREPGQGTYEQYV. In nucleotides, the CDR3 is TGTGCCATCAGGGAACCGGGACAGGGAACCTACGAGCAGTACGTC.

The chain is built from TRBV7-2 and TRBJ1-4; 7 bases align to TRBD1. Germline V lookup: CDR1 SGHTA, CDR2 FQGNSA. This CDR3 has 16 amino acids. The V gene end was trimmed by 5 bases and the J gene end by 4 bases; junction bases not matched to a gene: 10. CDR3 sequence (DNA): TGTGCCAGCAGCCGGAGACAGGGAATGGGTAATGAAAAACTGTTTTTT. Translation: CASSRRQGMGNEKLFF.

The chain carries TRBV4-3 and TRBJ1-6; D is undetermined. CDR1 and CDR2 from the germline V gene are LGHNA and YSLEER. The CDR3 consists of 14 residues. Trimming pared 0 bases from V and 11 bases from J, leaving 11 bases between. As DNA, the CDR3 is TGCGCCAGCAGCCAAGATAGGGCGGAGACACCCCTCCACTTT. This encodes CASSQDRAETPLHF.

The CDR3 DNA reads TGTGCCAGCCGGGGGTACCGACAGGGTAATGAAAAACTGTTTTTT. This translates into CASRGYRQGNEKLFF. The chain uses TRBV5-6 and TRBJ1-4; 7 nucleotides match TRBD1. The CDR3 loop spans 15 amino acids. V shed 7 bases, J shed 4 bases, and the junction held 10 bases outside the gene matches. Germline CDR1 and CDR2: SGHDT and YYEEEE. Looking up the rest from reference TRBV5-6 and TRBJ1-4 gives the full variable domain: DAGVTQSPTHLIKTRGQQVTLRCSPKSGHDTVSWYQQALGQGPQFIFQYYEEEERQRGNFPDRFSGHQFPNYSSELNVNALLLGDSALYLCASRGYRQGNEKLFFGSGTQLSVL.

This clone was counted only a few times. This chain uses TRBV4-2 with TRBJ2-1; TRBD1 matches at 8 bases. The length of the CDR3 is 22 residues. CDR1 and CDR2 from the germline V gene are LGHNA and YNFKEQ. Trimming removed 1 base from V and 4 bases from J; junction bases left unmatched: 24. CDR3 protein: CASSQGTGQGSTLLWAYNEQFF. CDR3 DNA: TGTGCCAGCAGCCAAGGGACCGGACAGGGTAGTACCCTCCTCTGGGCGTACAATGAGCAGTTCTTC.

The chain recombines TRBV30 with TRBJ2-1; no reliable D call. The CDR3 has 12 amino acids. Germline-derived CDR1 and CDR2 are GTSNPN and SVGIG (reference sequence). V gave up 2 bases and J gave up 5 bases, with 7 bases separating them. The CDR3 sequence: CAWSTVNNEQFF. The CDR3 nucleotides are TGTGCCTGGAGTACGGTAAACAATGAGCAGTTCTTC.

The chain has TRBV6-6 and TRBJ2-3; the D is unclear. The CDR3 covers 13 residues. CDR1 is MNHNY and CDR2 is SVGAGI in the germline V gene (reference sequence). The V end lost 4 bases, the J end lost 0 bases, and 5 bases lay between the germline ends. CDR3 protein: CASSSTSTDTQYF. CDR3 bases: TGTGCCAGCAGTTCAACAAGCACAGATACGCAGTATTTT.